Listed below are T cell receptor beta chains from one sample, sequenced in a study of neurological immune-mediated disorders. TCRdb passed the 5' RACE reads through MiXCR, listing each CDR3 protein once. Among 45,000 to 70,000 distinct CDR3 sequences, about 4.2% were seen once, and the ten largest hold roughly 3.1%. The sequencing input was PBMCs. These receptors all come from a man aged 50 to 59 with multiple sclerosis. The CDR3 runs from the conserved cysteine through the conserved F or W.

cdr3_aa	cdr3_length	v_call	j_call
CASSLGLGNTGELFF	15	TRBV5-1	TRBJ2-2
CASSQQGTDTQYF	13	TRBV3-1	TRBJ2-3
CASSLLQGAYEQYF	14	TRBV5-1	TRBJ2-7
CASSLYRGNEQYF	13	TRBV5-1	TRBJ2-7
CASSHEGDTEAFF	13	TRBV9	TRBJ1-1
CSGREGLGADTQYF	14	TRBV29-1	TRBJ2-3
CASSLAPGVRGGYEQYF	17	TRBV12-3/TRBV12-4	TRBJ2-7
CASSLSVLAGATGELFF	17	TRBV7-9	TRBJ2-2
CASSLEGRGYGETQYF	16	TRBV5-1	TRBJ2-5
CASSKRQGTTGELFF	15	TRBV5-1	TRBJ2-2
CSAREQGQQPQHF	13	TRBV20-1	TRBJ1-5
CASSFFQGMNTEAFF	15	TRBV5-6	TRBJ1-1
CASSYSGQPQHF	12	TRBV6-6	TRBJ1-5
CASSLTLAGAYTDTQYF	17	TRBV7-6	TRBJ2-3
CSARRSGGATFNEQFF	16	TRBV20-1	TRBJ2-1
CAISEGAGYEQYF	13	TRBV10-3	TRBJ2-7
CASSLGPEQGSPLHF	15	TRBV5-1	TRBJ1-6
CASSPGWREGSDTQYF	16	TRBV7-6	TRBJ2-3
CASRHATGANVLTF	14	TRBV28	TRBJ2-6
CASSLGQGTQPQHF	14	TRBV5-1	TRBJ1-5
CASSISGSFSGANVLTF	17	TRBV12-3/TRBV12-4	TRBJ2-6
CASSLDRTSYEQYF	14	TRBV6-1	TRBJ2-7
CSLGGQGLNEQFF	13	TRBV29-1	TRBJ2-1
CASSSPFGLAENTGELFF	18	TRBV11-2	TRBJ2-2
CASSLSVLYEQYF	13	TRBV7-9	TRBJ2-7
CSALNPLPNQPQHF	14	TRBV20-1	TRBJ1-5
CASSLRSTGTGYLGRGTDTQYF	22	TRBV5-6	TRBJ2-3
CANKSPPENEKLFF	14	TRBV6-6	TRBJ1-4